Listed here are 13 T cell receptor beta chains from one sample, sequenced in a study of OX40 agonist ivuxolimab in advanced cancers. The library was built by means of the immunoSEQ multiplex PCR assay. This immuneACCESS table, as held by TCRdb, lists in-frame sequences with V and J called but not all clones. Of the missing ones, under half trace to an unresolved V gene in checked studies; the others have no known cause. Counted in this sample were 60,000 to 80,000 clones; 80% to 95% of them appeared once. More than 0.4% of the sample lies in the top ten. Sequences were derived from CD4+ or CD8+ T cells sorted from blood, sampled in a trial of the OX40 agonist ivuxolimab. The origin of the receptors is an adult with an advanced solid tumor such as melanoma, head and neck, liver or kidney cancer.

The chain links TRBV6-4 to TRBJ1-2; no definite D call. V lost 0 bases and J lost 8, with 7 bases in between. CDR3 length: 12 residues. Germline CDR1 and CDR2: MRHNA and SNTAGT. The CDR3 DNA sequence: TGTGCCAGCAGTGACTCCTGGGCCGGCTACACCTTC. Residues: CASSDSWAGYTF.

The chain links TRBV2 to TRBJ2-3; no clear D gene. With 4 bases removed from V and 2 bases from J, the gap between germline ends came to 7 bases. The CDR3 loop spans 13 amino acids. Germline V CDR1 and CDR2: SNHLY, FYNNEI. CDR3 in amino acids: CASSGRITDTQYF. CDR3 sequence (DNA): TGTGCCAGCAGTGGTCGGATCACAGATACGCAGTATTTT.

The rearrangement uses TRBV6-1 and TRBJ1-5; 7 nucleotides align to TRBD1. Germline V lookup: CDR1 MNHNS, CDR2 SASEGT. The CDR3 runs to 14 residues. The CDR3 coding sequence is TGTGCGTCGTTGAGGGGGCAAAGCAATCAGCCCCAGCATTTT. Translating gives CASLRGQSNQPQHF.

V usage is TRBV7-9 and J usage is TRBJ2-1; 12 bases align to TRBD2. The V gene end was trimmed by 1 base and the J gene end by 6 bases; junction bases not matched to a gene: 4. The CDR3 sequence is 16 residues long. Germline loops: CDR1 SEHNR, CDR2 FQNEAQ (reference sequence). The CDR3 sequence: CASSLGLAGATNEQFF. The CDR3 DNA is TGTGCCAGCAGCTTAGGACTAGCGGGGGCCACCAATGAGCAGTTCTTC. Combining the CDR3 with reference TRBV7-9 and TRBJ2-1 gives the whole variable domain DTGVSQNPRHKITKRGQNVTFRCDPISEHNRLYWYRQTLGQGPEFLTYFQNEAQLEKSRLLSDRFSAERPKGSFSTLEIQRTEQGDSAMYLCASSLGLAGATNEQFFGPGTRLTVL.

The CDR3 here is CASSTTIDRGYGYTF. The CDR3 coding sequence is TGTGCCAGCAGTACCACCATCGACAGGGGGTATGGCTACACCTTC. The V call is TRBV6-6, the J call TRBJ1-2, with 9 bases fitting TRBD1. The CDR3 is 15 amino acids. Losses at the gene ends were 5 bases for V and 5 bases for J; bases not matched to a gene: 9. The germline V gene has CDR1 MNHNY and CDR2 SVGAGI (reference sequence).

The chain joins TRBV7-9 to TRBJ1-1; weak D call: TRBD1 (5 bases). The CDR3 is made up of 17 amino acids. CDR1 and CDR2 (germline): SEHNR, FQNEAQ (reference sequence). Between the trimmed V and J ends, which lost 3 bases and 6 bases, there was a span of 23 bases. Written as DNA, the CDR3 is TGTGCCAGCAGCTTTCAAGGGGCACGGGGAGAACGCGCTGAAGCTTTCTTT. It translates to CASSFQGARGERAEAFF.

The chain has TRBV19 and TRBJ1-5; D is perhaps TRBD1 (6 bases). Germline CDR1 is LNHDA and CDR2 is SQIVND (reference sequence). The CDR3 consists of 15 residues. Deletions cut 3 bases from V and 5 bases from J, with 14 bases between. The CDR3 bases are TGTGCCAGTAGTATCGTACAGGGCCTGGATCAGCCCCAGCATTTT. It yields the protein CASSIVQGLDQPQHF. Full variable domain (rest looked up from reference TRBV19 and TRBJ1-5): DGGITQSPKYLFRKEGQNVTLSCEQNLNHDAMYWYRQDPGQGLRLIYYSQIVNDFQKGDIAEGYSVSREKKESFPLTVTSAQKNPTAFYLCASSIVQGLDQPQHFGDGTRLSIL.

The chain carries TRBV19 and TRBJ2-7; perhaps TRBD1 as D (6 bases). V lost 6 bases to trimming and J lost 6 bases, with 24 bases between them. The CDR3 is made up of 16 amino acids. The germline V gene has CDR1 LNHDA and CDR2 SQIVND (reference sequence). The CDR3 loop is CASSPGDVGGLGEQYF. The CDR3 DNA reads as TGTGCCAGTAGCCCCGGAGATGTAGGGGGTCTGGGCGAGCAGTACTTC.

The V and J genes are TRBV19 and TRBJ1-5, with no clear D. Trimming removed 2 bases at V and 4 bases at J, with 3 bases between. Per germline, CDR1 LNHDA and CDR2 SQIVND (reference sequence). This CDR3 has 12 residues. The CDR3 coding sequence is TGTGCCAGTAGTATAAGGAATCAGCCCCAGCATTTT. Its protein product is CASSIRNQPQHF.

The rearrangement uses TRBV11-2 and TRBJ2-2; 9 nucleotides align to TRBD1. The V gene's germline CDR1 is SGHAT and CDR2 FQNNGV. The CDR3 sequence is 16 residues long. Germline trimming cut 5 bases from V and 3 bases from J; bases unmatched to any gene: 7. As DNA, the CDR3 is TGTGCCAGCAGCCCACGACAGGGGGGGGACACCGGGGAGCTGTTTTTT. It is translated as CASSPRQGGDTGELFF.

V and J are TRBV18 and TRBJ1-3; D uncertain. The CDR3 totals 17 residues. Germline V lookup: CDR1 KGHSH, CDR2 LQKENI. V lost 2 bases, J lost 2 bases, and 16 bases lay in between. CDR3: CASSPELTSLTGNTIYF. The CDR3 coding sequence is TGTGCCAGCTCACCAGAACTTACCAGTCTTACTGGAAACACCATATATTTT.

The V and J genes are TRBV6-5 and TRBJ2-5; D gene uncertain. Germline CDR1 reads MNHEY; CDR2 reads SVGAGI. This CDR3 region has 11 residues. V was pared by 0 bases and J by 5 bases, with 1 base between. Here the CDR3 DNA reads TGTGCCAGCAGTTACTCGGAGACCCAGTACTTC. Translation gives CASSYSETQYF.

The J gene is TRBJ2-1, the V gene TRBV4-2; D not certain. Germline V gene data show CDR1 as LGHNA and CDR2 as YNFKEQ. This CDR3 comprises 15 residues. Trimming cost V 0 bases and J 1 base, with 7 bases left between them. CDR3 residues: CASSQELLSYNEQFF. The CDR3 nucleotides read TGTGCCAGCAGCCAAGAATTGCTTTCCTACAATGAGCAGTTCTTC.